This TCR beta chain was sequenced for a study of identical twins. The CDR3 covers 15 residues. Per germline, CDR1 SQVTM and CDR2 ANQGSEA. The V gene end was trimmed by 3 bases and the J gene end by 6 bases; junction bases not matched to a gene: 11. TCRdb reanalysed the 5' RACE reads using MiXCR and keeps one entry per CDR3 protein. The repertoire holds around 370,000 distinct CDR3 sequences, with approximately 10% as singletons. This clonotype has only a few counts. The material sequenced was naive T cells sorted from blood. This chain links TRBV29-1 with TRBJ1-2; 9 bases line up with TRBD1. The clonotype comes from a woman in her forties or fifties in good health. The CDR3 is CSVDNPHGTGHGYTF. CDR3 bases: TGCAGCGTTGACAATCCACACGGGACAGGGCATGGCTACACCTTC.